This T cell receptor (beta chain) was captured by sequencing in a study of T cell responses to AZD1222 COVID-19 vaccine (dated by TCRdb to about 2021). Some background on the complete study: A total of just over 230 trial participants underwent TCR sequencing, of whom 207 received two doses of AZD1222 and roughly 25 received two doses of the MenACWY control vaccine. Trial participants were enrolled by age into subgroups of 18-55, 56-69 and 70-plus years, and around 140, 26 and 57 TCR-sequenced participants, respectively, were included in these subgroups. Paper-wide results and their limitations: After two AZD1222 doses, spike-specific TCR breadth and depth were significantly higher than at day 0 and than in MenACWY recipients. The vaccine-associated CD4 TCRs covered the entire spike protein, and the dominant responses fell in regions 160-218 and 743-854. Only a handful of AZD1222 recipients were SARS-CoV-2 seropositive at baseline, limiting conclusions about previously exposed vaccinees. Because no day 14 peak-response samples were available, the repertoires could be characterized only after the peak T cell response. In the small 56-69-year group, the increase in depth fell short of significance, most likely because of low power. Participants were mostly white British, with more females than males. The authors suggested clonal diversity may have been underestimated. Reportedly, almost half of the unique spike-specific TCRs recognized epitopes lying outside the regions that are mutated in the B.1.351 and B.1.1.7 variants.

The CDR3 regions of human TCRbeta chains were subjected to immunosequencing. The study's own analysis went as follows. Repertoire TCRs were matched against a reference library of SARS-CoV-2-specific TCRs generated with the MIRA antigen-specificity platform. Breadth meant the fraction of unique TCRs that were SARS-CoV-2-associated, whereas depth meant the fraction of total T cells that were SARS-CoV-2-associated. Using the MIRA data, each spike-specific TCR was assigned both to the spike region to which the TCR was reactive and to a CD4 or CD8 class. Log10-transformed breadth and depth values were compared by one-way ANOVA with Sidak's multiple comparisons tests. TCRdb re-hosts the immuneACCESS table, in-frame sequences only. Its copies lack some clones; in the studies checked, an unresolved V gene accounts for under half of them, and the cause for the rest is not known. V, J and clone size were drawn from that table, and D and trimming were deduced from the DNA. This sample lists about 200,000 clones; approximately 94% were detected once. The ten largest clones take up around 1.5% of the sample.

Reading the label with the study, this specimen's time point is: about 28 days (+/-7) after the second vaccine dose. The treatment or condition label here, explained by the study, means: meningococcal conjugate vaccine given as trial control. Vaccinee samples came from UK trials COV001 and COV002, including a single-blind randomized controlled phase 2/3 trial of AZD1222 (ChAdOx1 nCoV-19) in healthy adults. For TCRbeta chain sequencing, PBMC samples were collected from trial participants at day 0 and at day 28 after the second dose. Trimming takes 1 base off V and 2 bases off J; junction bases not matched to a gene: 4. From the cysteine up to the phenylalanine, the CDR3 has a length of 15 residues. The retained sequence is limited to the CDR3, 45 bases, with the frame set at the first base. CDR1 and CDR2 (SGHVS, FNYEAQ) derive from the germline V gene. Concerning this clone itself: Its antigen is not yet known. Nothing much larger sits one base from this clone, and base qualities are not available.

The chain is assembled from TRBV7-6 and TRBJ1-2; TRBD1 fits 7 bases in the junction. The sequence derives from an adult who received the MenACWY meningococcal vaccine as a control. Sequencing used peripheral blood, obtained 28 days after the second dose of the MenACWY control vaccine. The CDR3 protein sequence reads: CASSLGQGPNYGYTF. Here is the DNA: TGTGCCAGCAGCTTAGGACAGGGCCCAAACTATGGCTACACCTTC.